The present TCR beta chain was sequenced within a study of blood T cells in healthy people across ages. Primed by a sample-barcoded 5' primer and a J-beta primer mix, a second PCR proceeded for 7 to 11 cycles. Each cDNA molecule was tagged by a template-switch adaptor that had 12 random nucleotides. TCRdb redid the calling of the 5' RACE reads with MiXCR, one entry per CDR3 protein. The sample comprises about a million distinct CDR3 sequences, just over 50% of which are singletons, and 20% to 25% rests with the top ten. Healthy Caucasians from Russia aged about 6 to 90 served as donors. The sample, around 10 milliliters of peripheral blood, was drawn from each donor. From germline, CDR1 is DFQATT and CDR2 SNEGSKA (reference sequence). Trimming took 6 bases from V and 15 from J; bases not matched to a gene: 15. This CDR3 region has 13 residues.

This clonotype originated in a woman aged 55-69 years in good health. This chain joins TRBV20-1 and TRBJ2-1; 9 positions agree with TRBD1. Material for sequencing was blood. The CDR3 reads CSARDRAFGDAFF. CDR3 sequence (DNA): TGCAGTGCCAGGGACAGGGCATTCGGGGATGCGTTCTTC.